What follows are 18 T cell receptor beta chains derived from one specimen sequenced in a study of OX40 agonist ivuxolimab in advanced cancers. Only in-frame clones appear in the TCRdb table, and some are missing; sequencing was by immunoSEQ multiplex PCR. The table includes around 80,000 clones, 85% detected once. The material was CD4+ or CD8+ T cells sorted from blood, obtained in a trial of the OX40 agonist ivuxolimab. The receptor set was obtained from an adult with an advanced solid tumor such as melanoma, head and neck, liver or kidney cancer.

This rearrangement joins TRBV11-2 to TRBJ1-2, with D unclear. The V and J ends lost 1 base and 4 bases respectively, with 7 bases between them. This CDR3 comprises 13 residues. Germline-derived CDR1 and CDR2 are SGHAT and FQNNGV. The DNA of the CDR3 is TGTGCCAGCAGCTTAGGGATTACCTATGGCTACACCTTC. As protein: CASSLGITYGYTF.

This clone was detected only a few times. This chain uses TRBV6-1 with TRBJ1-5; D gene ambiguous. Trimming pared 1 base from V and 8 bases from J, leaving 18 bases between. This CDR3 has 16 amino acids. Germline CDR1 MNHNS, CDR2 SASEGT. CDR3 amino acids: CASSEGSTNHGKPQHF. The CDR3, as DNA: TGTGCCAGCAGTGAAGGTTCGACAAACCACGGTAAGCCCCAGCATTTT.

The chain uses TRBV12-5 and TRBJ2-4, with TRBD2 matching over 13 bases. Losses at the gene ends were 7 bases for V and 6 bases for J; bases not matched to a gene: 6. The CDR3 sequence is 15 residues long. CDR1 is LGHNT and CDR2 is FRNRAP in the germline V gene. The CDR3 loop is CASAIRLAGGNIQYF. CDR3 in DNA: TGTGCTAGTGCCATCCGACTAGCGGGGGGAAACATTCAGTACTTC.

The V and J genes are TRBV29-1 and TRBJ2-7; 7 nucleotides match TRBD2. Germline loops: CDR1 SQVTM, CDR2 ANQGSEA. The CDR3 length is 14 residues. After removal of 6 bases from V and 5 bases from J, the junction contained 13 bases not matched to a gene. CDR3 sequence: CSVHSGREIDEQYF. The CDR3, as DNA: TGCAGCGTCCACTCGGGGCGGGAGATAGACGAGCAGTACTTC.

The chain uses TRBV7-2 and TRBJ1-5, with TRBD1 matching 7 bases. From germline, CDR1 is SGHTA and CDR2 FQGNSA. The CDR3 is 16 amino acids. V lost 2 bases, J lost 6 bases, and 10 bases stayed unmatched. CDR3 coding DNA: TGTGCCAGCAGCTTATGGACAGGCGGAGGGAGTCAGCCCCAGCATTTT. As protein: CASSLWTGGGSQPQHF. Supplemented by reference TRBV7-2 and TRBJ1-5, the full variable domain reads GAGVSQSPSNKVTEKGKDVELRCDPISGHTALYWYRQSLGQGLEFLIYFQGNSAPDKSGLPSDRFSAERTGGSVSTLTIQRTQQEDSAVYLCASSLWTGGGSQPQHFGDGTRLSIL.

V and J are TRBV10-3 and TRBJ2-3; 10 nucleotides match TRBD1. V gave up 6 bases and J gave up 3 bases; unmatched junction bases: 9. CDR3 length: 16 residues. The germline CDR1 and CDR2 sequences are ENHRY and SYGVKD. The CDR3 loop reads CAISPRQGAGTDTQYF. The DNA of the CDR3 is TGTGCCATCAGCCCAAGACAGGGGGCTGGTACAGATACGCAGTATTTT.

The chain recombines TRBV18 with TRBJ1-5; D is perhaps TRBD1 (5 bases). The germline gives CDR1 KGHSH, CDR2 LQKENI. The CDR3 has 15 amino acids. The V end was cut by 4 bases, the J end by 6 bases, with 16 bases between. This chain's CDR3 is CASSLGQGSVQPQHF. CDR3 nucleotides: TGTGCCAGCTCACTTGGCCAGGGTAGCGTTCAGCCCCAGCATTTT.

In this sample, this clone turned up a few times. The J gene is TRBJ1-5, the V gene TRBV27, with D hard to call. The CDR3 has 16 amino acids. V lost 4 bases and J lost 0, with 13 bases in between. From germline, CDR1 is MNHEY and CDR2 SMNVEV (reference sequence). CDR3: CASSSTNRNSNQPQHF. CDR3 DNA: TGTGCCAGCAGTTCCACCAACAGAAATAGCAATCAGCCCCAGCATTTT.

The chain is built from TRBV12-5 and TRBJ2-4, with D perhaps TRBD1 (6 bases). Trimming pared 0 bases from V and 4 bases from J, leaving 7 bases between. The CDR3 is 14 amino acids. Germline V CDR1 and CDR2: LGHNT, FRNRAP. CDR3 protein: CASGLVQGKNIQYF. In DNA form, the CDR3 reads TGTGCTAGTGGTTTGGTGCAGGGGAAAAACATTCAGTACTTC.

The genes are TRBV6-4 and TRBJ1-6; 8 bases agree with TRBD1. This CDR3 is built from 14 residues. CDR1 and CDR2 from the germline V gene are MRHNA and SNTAGT. With V trimmed by 5 bases and J by 7 bases, 4 bases remained unmatched. The CDR3 coding sequence is TGTGCCAGCAGTCCGGGACAGGAGAATTCACCCCTCCACTTT. Protein: CASSPGQENSPLHF.

V is TRBV4-1 and J is TRBJ2-1; no clear D. Trimming shortened V by 0 bases and J by 14 bases, and 11 bases separated the two germline ends. CDR3 length equals 12 residues. CDR1 is MGHRA and CDR2 is YSYEKL in the germline V gene. The CDR3 loop is CASSQDHQREFF. DNA of the CDR3: TGCGCCAGCAGCCAAGATCACCAAAGGGAGTTCTTC.

CDR3 coding DNA: TGTGCCAGCACCCTCGGGGGGGAAGCTTTCTTT. Translated: CASTLGGEAFF. J is TRBJ1-1 and V is TRBV11-2, with a weak D call TRBD1 (5 bases). Germline V CDR1 and CDR2: SGHAT, FQNNGV. V shed 7 bases and J shed 8 bases, with 11 bases lying between them. The CDR3 extends over 11 amino acids.

The gene calls are TRBV6-5 and TRBJ1-2, with D hard to call. Trimming cost V 6 bases and J 5 bases, with 13 bases left between them. Germline V gene sequence: CDR1 MNHEY, CDR2 SVGAGI. The CDR3 totals 13 residues. The CDR3, as DNA: TGTGCCAGCAGGATGGACGGATCGTATGGCTACACCTTC. Amino acid sequence: CASRMDGSYGYTF.

This clone was recorded once. The chain combines TRBV9 with TRBJ2-7, with no clear D. V was shortened by 0 bases and J by 4 bases, with 11 bases between the two germline ends. The CDR3 covers 14 residues. Germline V lookup: CDR1 SGDLS, CDR2 YYNGEE. CDR3 amino acids: CASSVGPPRYEQYF. The CDR3 DNA is TGTGCCAGCAGCGTAGGACCCCCGAGGTACGAGCAGTACTTC.

This clone appeared a few times. V and J are TRBV5-1 and TRBJ2-5; 16 nucleotides agree with TRBD2. With 0 bases clipped from V and 3 bases from J, the junction kept 5 bases outside the gene matches. The CDR3 extends over 18 amino acids. The germline V gene encodes CDR1 SGHRS and CDR2 YFSETQ. CDR3: CASSLVGLAGGKEETQYF. CDR3 nucleotide sequence: TGCGCCAGCAGCTTGGTGGGACTAGCGGGGGGGAAGGAAGAGACCCAGTACTTC.

The table lists this clone with a few counts. The genes are TRBV9 and TRBJ2-7; D possibly corresponds to TRBD1 (5 bases). Trimming shortened V by 1 base and J by 1 base, and 12 bases separated the two germline ends. This CDR3 is 15 amino acids long. Germline V gene data show CDR1 as SGDLS and CDR2 as YYNGEE. CDR3 in amino acids: CASSVSPGASYEQYF. The CDR3 DNA reads TGTGCCAGCAGCGTAAGTCCTGGGGCTTCCTACGAGCAGTACTTC.

The rearrangement joins TRBV4-2 to TRBJ2-5; TRBD2 agrees at 10 bases. The germline V gene encodes CDR1 LGHNA and CDR2 YNFKEQ. This CDR3 has 17 amino acids. The V and J ends lost 1 base and 2 bases, in that order; junction bases with no gene match: 7. The CDR3 reads CASSQGGDSGGQETQYF. Here the CDR3 DNA reads TGTGCCAGCAGCCAAGGTGGGGATAGCGGGGGGCAAGAGACCCAGTACTTC.

This chain uses TRBV28 with TRBJ1-6; D may be TRBD1 (6 bases). Germline CDR1 is MDHEN and CDR2 is SYDVKM. The CDR3 is 15 residues long. With 2 bases removed from V and 7 bases from J, the gap between germline ends came to 12 bases. CDR3 in amino acids: CASSLEGRGNSPLHF. The CDR3 DNA reads TGTGCCAGCAGTTTAGAGGGCAGGGGAAATTCACCCCTCCACTTT.